A selection of T cell receptor beta chains follows, all from one sample in a study of T cell repertoires in cytomegalovirus infection. MiXCR, applied by TCRdb to the reads, yields one record per CDR3 protein. The sample lists approximately 500,000 distinct CDR3 sequences, approximately 15% occurring once. The sequenced sample was CD8+ T cells from PBMCs. The source is a human donor in good health (CMV status not recorded). Some clones in this sample may be carry-over from other donors' samples. Each CDR3 is given with its conserved first and last residue. A D gene is named only where the DNA matches it firmly. Size values are once, few and many counts, or a class for expanded clones, and some rows have none.

J gene,clone size,D gene,V gene,CDR3 protein,CDR3 DNA
TRBJ2-3,few,TRBD1,TRBV27,CASSIKQGARTDTQYF,TGTGCCAGCAGTATAAAACAGGGGGCGCGCACAGATACGCAGTATTTT
TRBJ1-2,.,.,TRBV6-6,CASSYMGSRAHYGYTF,TGTGCCAGCAGTTACATGGGGAGCAGGGCCCATTATGGCTACACCTTC
TRBJ2-7,.,.,TRBV4-1,CASSQEGVGLYEQYF,TGTGCCAGCAGCCAAGAAGGGGTGGGTCTCTACGAGCAGTACTTC
TRBJ2-7,few,TRBD2,TRBV5-4,CASSPGLAGIYEQYF,TGTGCCAGCAGCCCGGGACTAGCGGGTATCTACGAGCAGTACTTC
TRBJ1-1,many,.,TRBV7-9,CASSLRVGDTEAFF,TGTGCCAGCAGTCTCAGGGTGGGGGACACTGAAGCTTTCTTT
TRBJ2-5,many,.,TRBV7-9,CASTQAVQETQYF,TGTGCCAGTACGCAGGCAGTACAAGAGACCCAGTACTTC
TRBJ2-1,many,TRBD2,TRBV7-2,CASSKRLAGFYNEQFF,TGTGCCAGCAGCAAGCGACTAGCGGGTTTCTACAATGAGCAGTTCTTC
TRBJ2-1,.,.,TRBV14,CASSQGSWAYNEQFF,TGTGCCAGCAGCCAAGGGAGTTGGGCATACAATGAGCAGTTCTTC
TRBJ2-3,few,TRBD1,TRBV18,CASSPRRRGLTDTQYF,TGTGCCAGCTCACCGAGACGCAGGGGGCTCACAGATACGCAGTATTTT
TRBJ2-7,many,.,TRBV2,CASSPRDGSSYEQYF,TGTGCCAGCAGTCCTCGGGACGGGAGCTCCTACGAGCAGTACTTC
TRBJ1-1,few,.,TRBV7-9,CASSPGMAEAFF,TGTGCCAGCAGCCCTGGGATGGCTGAAGCTTTCTTT
TRBJ2-3,once,TRBD1,TRBV9,CASSSWDRGADTQYF,TGTGCCAGCAGCTCTTGGGACAGGGGAGCAGATACGCAGTATTTT
TRBJ1-3,many,.,TRBV7-9,CASSLVAGRSSGNTIYF,TGTGCCAGCAGCTTAGTGGCGGGCCGATCCTCTGGAAACACCATATATTTT
TRBJ2-7,many,.,TRBV2,CASSTDRTASSYEQYF,TGTGCCAGCAGTACCGACAGGACGGCGAGCTCCTACGAGCAGTACTTC
TRBJ2-3,once,.,TRBV9,CASGSVGGTDTQYF,TGTGCCAGCGGATCGGTTGGCGGTACAGATACGCAGTATTTT
TRBJ2-5,.,TRBD1,TRBV27,CASSPDRDRGETQYF,TGTGCCAGCAGCCCCGACCGGGACAGGGGAGAGACCCAGTACTTC
TRBJ2-1,few,TRBD2,TRBV10-3,CAISERGLASSYNEQFF,TGTGCCATCAGTGAGAGGGGACTAGCGAGCTCCTACAATGAGCAGTTCTTC
TRBJ2-3,.,.,TRBV27,CASSTPTDTQYF,TGTGCCAGCAGCACACCCACAGATACGCAGTATTTT
TRBJ2-1,few,TRBD2,TRBV19,CASSITTFREAYNEQFF,TGTGCCAGTAGTATAACCACCTTCCGGGAGGCCTACAATGAGCAGTTCTTC
TRBJ2-7,many,.,TRBV19,CASSPVAASSYEQYF,TGTGCCAGTAGTCCGGTGGCGGCAAGCTCCTACGAGCAGTACTTC
TRBJ2-3,many,.,TRBV2,CASSGRDITDTQYF,TGTGCCAGCAGCGGCAGGGACATCACAGATACGCAGTATTTT
TRBJ1-1,.,TRBD1,TRBV27,CASSLFRDRVRNTEAFF,TGTGCCAGCAGTCTATTCCGGGACAGGGTGAGGAACACTGAAGCTTTCTTT
TRBJ2-3,few,TRBD2,TRBV5-1,CASSFTLAGGPTDTQYF,TGCGCCAGCAGCTTCACGCTAGCGGGGGGCCCCACAGATACGCAGTATTTT
TRBJ1-3,few,.,TRBV15,CATSQDSKNTIYF,TGTGCCACCAGTCAGGACAGCAAAAACACCATATATTTT
TRBJ2-1,.,TRBD1,TRBV28,CASSDDRAAYNEQFF,TGTGCCAGCAGTGACGACAGGGCGGCCTACAATGAGCAGTTCTTC
TRBJ1-1,.,.,TRBV3-1,CASSETPPHGQSLNTEAFF,TGTGCCAGCAGCGAGACCCCACCCCACGGACAGTCGTTGAACACTGAAGCTTTCTTT